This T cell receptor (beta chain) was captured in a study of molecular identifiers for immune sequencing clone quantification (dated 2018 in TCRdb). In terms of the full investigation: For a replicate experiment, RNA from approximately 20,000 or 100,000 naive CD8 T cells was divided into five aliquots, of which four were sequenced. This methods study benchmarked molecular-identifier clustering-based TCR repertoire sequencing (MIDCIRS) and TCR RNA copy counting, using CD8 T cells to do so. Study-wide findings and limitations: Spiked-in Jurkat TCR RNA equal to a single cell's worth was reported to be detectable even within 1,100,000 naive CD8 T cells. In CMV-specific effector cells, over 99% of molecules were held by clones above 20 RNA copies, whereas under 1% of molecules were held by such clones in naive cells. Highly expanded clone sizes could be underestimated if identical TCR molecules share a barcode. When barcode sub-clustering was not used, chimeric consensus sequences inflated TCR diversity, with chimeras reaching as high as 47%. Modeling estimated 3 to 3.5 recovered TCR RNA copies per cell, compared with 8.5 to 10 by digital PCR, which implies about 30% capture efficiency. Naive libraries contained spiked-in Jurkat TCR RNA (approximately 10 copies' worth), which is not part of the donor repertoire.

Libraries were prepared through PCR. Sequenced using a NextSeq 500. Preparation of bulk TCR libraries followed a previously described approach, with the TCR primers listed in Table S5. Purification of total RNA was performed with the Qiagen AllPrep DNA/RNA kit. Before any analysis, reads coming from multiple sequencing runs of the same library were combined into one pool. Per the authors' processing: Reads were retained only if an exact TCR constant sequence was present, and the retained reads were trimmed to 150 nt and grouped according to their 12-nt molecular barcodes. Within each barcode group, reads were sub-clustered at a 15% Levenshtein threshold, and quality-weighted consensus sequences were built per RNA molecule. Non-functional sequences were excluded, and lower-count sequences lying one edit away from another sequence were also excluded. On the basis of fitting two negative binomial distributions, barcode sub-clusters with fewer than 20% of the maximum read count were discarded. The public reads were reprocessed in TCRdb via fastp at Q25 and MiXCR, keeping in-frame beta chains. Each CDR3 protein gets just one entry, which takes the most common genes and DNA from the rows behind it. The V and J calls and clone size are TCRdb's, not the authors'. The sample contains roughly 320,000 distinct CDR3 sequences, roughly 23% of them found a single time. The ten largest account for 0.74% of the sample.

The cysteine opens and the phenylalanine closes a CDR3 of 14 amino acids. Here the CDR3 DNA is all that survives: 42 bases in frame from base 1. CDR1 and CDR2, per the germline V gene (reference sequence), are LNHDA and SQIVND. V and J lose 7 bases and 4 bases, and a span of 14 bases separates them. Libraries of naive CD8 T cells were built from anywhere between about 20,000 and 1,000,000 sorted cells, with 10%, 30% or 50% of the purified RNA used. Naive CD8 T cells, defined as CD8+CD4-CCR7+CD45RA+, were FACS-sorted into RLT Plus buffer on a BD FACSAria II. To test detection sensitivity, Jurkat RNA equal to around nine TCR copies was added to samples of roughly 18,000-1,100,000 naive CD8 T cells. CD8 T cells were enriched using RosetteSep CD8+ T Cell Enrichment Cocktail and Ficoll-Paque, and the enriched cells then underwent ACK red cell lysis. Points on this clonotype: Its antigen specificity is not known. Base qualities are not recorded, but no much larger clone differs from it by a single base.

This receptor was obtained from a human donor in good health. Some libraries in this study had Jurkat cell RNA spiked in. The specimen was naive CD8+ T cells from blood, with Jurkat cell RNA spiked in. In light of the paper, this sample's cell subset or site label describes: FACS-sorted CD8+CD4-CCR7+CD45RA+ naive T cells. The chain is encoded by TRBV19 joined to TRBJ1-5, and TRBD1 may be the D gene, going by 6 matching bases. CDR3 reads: CASTTQGWNQPQHF. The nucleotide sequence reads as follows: TGTGCCAGTACCACACAGGGTTGGAATCAGCCCCAGCATTTT.